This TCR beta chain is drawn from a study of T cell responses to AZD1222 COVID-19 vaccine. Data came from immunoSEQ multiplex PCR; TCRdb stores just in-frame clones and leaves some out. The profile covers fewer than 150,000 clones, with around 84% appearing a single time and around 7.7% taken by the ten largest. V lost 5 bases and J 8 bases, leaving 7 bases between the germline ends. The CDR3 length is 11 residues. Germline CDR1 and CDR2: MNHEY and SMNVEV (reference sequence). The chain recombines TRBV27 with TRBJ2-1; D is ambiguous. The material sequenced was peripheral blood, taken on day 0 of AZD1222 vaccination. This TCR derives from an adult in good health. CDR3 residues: CASSVGYEQFF. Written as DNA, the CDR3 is TGTGCCAGCAGTGTGGGGTATGAGCAGTTCTTC.